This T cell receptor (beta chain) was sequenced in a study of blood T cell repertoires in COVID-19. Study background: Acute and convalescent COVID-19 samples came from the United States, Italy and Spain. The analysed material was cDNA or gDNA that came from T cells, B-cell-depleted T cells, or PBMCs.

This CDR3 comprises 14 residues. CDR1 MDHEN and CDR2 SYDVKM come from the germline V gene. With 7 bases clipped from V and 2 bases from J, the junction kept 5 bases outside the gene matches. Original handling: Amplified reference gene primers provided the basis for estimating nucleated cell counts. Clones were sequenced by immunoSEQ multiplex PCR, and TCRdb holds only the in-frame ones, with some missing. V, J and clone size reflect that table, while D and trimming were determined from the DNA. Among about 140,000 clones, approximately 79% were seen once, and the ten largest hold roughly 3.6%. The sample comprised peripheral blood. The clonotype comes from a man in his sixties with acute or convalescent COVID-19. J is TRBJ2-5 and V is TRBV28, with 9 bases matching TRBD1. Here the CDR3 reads CASTQGAWQETQYF. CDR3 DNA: TGTGCCAGCACACAGGGGGCCTGGCAAGAGACCCAGTACTTC.